The 27 T cell receptor beta chains given below trace back to one sample, sequenced in a study of cytomegalovirus exposure and HLA in healthy donors. It was with 60 Vbeta and 13 Jbeta primers that the PCR ran. Profiled with immunoSEQ multiplex PCR; TCRdb holds only in-frame clones, not every one. The sample shows 100,000 to 120,000 clones, nearly 80% of them seen only once. Sequencing used PBMCs. Receptors were obtained from a woman between 25 and 40 years old in good health and CMV-seronegative.

The chain recombines TRBV5-4 with TRBJ1-5, with D possibly matching TRBD1 (6 bases). This CDR3 is 16 amino acids long. Germline CDR1 and CDR2: SGHNT and YYREEE (reference sequence). Trimming left V 8 bases short and J 2 bases short, with 20 bases between. CDR3 amino acids: CARLGPGAGGNQPQHF. CDR3 sequence (DNA): TGTGCCAGACTGGGCCCGGGGGCGGGAGGCAATCAGCCCCAGCATTTT.

The chain employs TRBV7-3 and TRBJ1-1; 7 bases line up with TRBD1. V shed 5 bases, J shed 0 bases, and the junction held 3 bases outside the gene matches. The CDR3 runs 14 residues. Per germline, CDR1 SGHTA and CDR2 FQGTGA. The CDR3: CASSPTGVNTEAFF. CDR3 DNA: TGTGCCAGCAGCCCAACAGGGGTGAACACTGAAGCTTTCTTT. Supplemented by reference TRBV7-3 and TRBJ1-1, the full variable domain reads GAGVSQTPSNKVTEKGKYVELRCDPISGHTALYWYRQSLGQGPEFLIYFQGTGAADDSGLPNDRFFAVRPEGSVSTLKIQRTERGDSAVYLCASSPTGVNTEAFFGQGTRLTVV.

This chain connects TRBV27 to TRBJ1-1, with no clear D. CDR3 length: 13 amino acids. The V gene lost 1 base and the J gene lost 1 base, with 4 bases spanning the gap. CDR1 and CDR2 from the germline V gene are MNHEY and SMNVEV (reference sequence). CDR3 sequence reads: CASSLLANTEAFF. CDR3 nucleotide sequence: TGTGCCAGCAGTTTATTAGCGAACACTGAAGCTTTCTTT.

In this sample, this clone turned up once. This chain links TRBV28 with TRBJ2-7; 7 positions agree with TRBD1. After removal of 6 bases from V and 5 bases from J, the junction contained 7 bases not matched to a gene. The germline V gene has CDR1 MDHEN and CDR2 SYDVKM. This CDR3 spans 13 amino acids. The CDR3 is CASRPDRRDEQYF. CDR3 coding DNA: TGTGCCAGCAGACCGGACAGGCGCGACGAGCAGTACTTC.

This clone was counted once. The chain uses TRBV6-4 and TRBJ2-3, with TRBD2 matching over 8 bases. This CDR3 is built from 14 residues. CDR1 and CDR2 (germline): MRHNA, SNTAGT. J gave up 4 bases and V 6 bases, and 6 bases lay outside the gene matches. The CDR3 here is CASSPSGSPDTQYF. The CDR3 nucleotides are TGTGCCAGCAGCCCGAGCGGGAGCCCAGATACGCAGTATTTT.

V and J are TRBV4-1 and TRBJ2-1; 12 bases fit TRBD2. The CDR3 covers 18 residues. V lost 0 bases to trimming and J lost 7 bases; unmatched junction nucleotides: 10. CDR1 is MGHRA and CDR2 is YSYEKL in the germline V gene. CDR3 loop: CASSQESGGTSGRNEQFF. The CDR3 DNA is TGCGCCAGCAGCCAAGAGTCAGGCGGAACTAGCGGGAGGAATGAGCAGTTCTTC.

V usage is TRBV4-3 and J usage is TRBJ2-7; perhaps TRBD1 as D (5 bases). The CDR3 covers 13 residues. The germline CDR1 and CDR2 sequences are LGHNA and YSLEER. Between the trimmed V and J ends, which lost 5 bases and 3 bases, there was a span of 11 bases. This CDR3 reads CASSLTVNYEQYF. The CDR3 coding sequence is TGCGCCAGCAGCTTGACAGTAAACTACGAGCAGTACTTC.

The chain recombines TRBV2 with TRBJ1-4; D gene ambiguous. Between the trimmed V and J ends, which lost 3 bases and 0 bases, there was a span of 8 bases. The CDR3 contains 15 residues. Germline assignment: CDR1 SNHLY and CDR2 FYNNEI. The CDR3 DNA reads as TGTGCCAGCAGTGATCCGGTTGCAACTAATGAAAAACTGTTTTTT. Its protein is CASSDPVATNEKLFF.

V and J are TRBV1 and TRBJ2-1; no DNA check was done on the table's D call, TRBD2. TRBV1 is designated a pseudogene. The CDR3 is 16 residues long. The CDR3 bases are TGCACCAGCAGCCAAGGAGGCGGGCTTGATTACAATGAGCAGTTCTTC. Translating gives CTSSQGGGLDYNEQFF.

The chain carries TRBV7-2 and TRBJ2-1, with 10 nucleotides matching TRBD2. Germline CDR1 reads SGHTA; CDR2 reads FQGNSA. The CDR3 runs to 13 residues. Unmatched junction bases numbered 5, after V lost 7 bases and J lost 8 bases. CDR3 amino acids: CASNRLAGYEQFF. CDR3 bases: TGTGCCAGCAACCGACTAGCGGGCTATGAGCAGTTCTTC.

V is TRBV7-6 and J is TRBJ2-3; D might be TRBD2 (7 bases). The germline CDR1 and CDR2 sequences are SGHVS and FNYEAQ. The length of the CDR3 is 12 residues. Trimming left V 0 bases short and J 12 bases short, with 10 bases between. The CDR3 DNA reads as TGTGCCAGCAGCTTAGCGGGGGGGCCCCAGTATTTT. It yields the protein CASSLAGGPQYF. The whole variable domain, filled in from reference TRBV7-6 and TRBJ2-3, reads GAGVSQSPRYKVTKRGQDVALRCDPISGHVSLYWYRQALGQGPEFLTYFNYEAQQDKSGLPNDRFSAERPEGSISTLTIQRTEQRDSAMYRCASSLAGGPQYFGPGTRLTVL.

CDR3 DNA sequence: TGTGCCAGCAGCCGAAACCGGGACAGGGAAGGTGGCTACACCTTC. Translated, it gives CASSRNRDREGGYTF. The gene calls are TRBV14 and TRBJ1-2, with 9 bases lining up with TRBD1. Germline V lookup: CDR1 SGHDN, CDR2 FVKESK. This CDR3 is built from 15 residues. Losses at the gene ends were 4 bases for V and 7 bases for J; bases not matched to a gene: 10. Together with reference TRBV14 and TRBJ1-2, the CDR3 gives the full variable domain: EAGVTQFPSHSVIEKGQTVTLRCDPISGHDNLYWYRRVMGKEIKFLLHFVKESKQDESGMPNNRFLAERTGGTYSTLKVQPAELEDSGVYFCASSRNRDREGGYTFGSGTRLTVV.

The CDR3 here is CASSVASGEEQYF. As DNA, the CDR3 is TGTGCCAGCAGCGTAGCATCGGGGGAGGAGCAGTACTTC. The V gene is TRBV9, the J gene TRBJ2-7; tentatively, D is TRBD2 (6 bases). CDR1 and CDR2 from the germline V gene are SGDLS and YYNGEE. V lost 0 bases to trimming and J lost 7 bases, with 11 bases between them. The CDR3 extends over 13 amino acids.

This rearrangement joins TRBV28 to TRBJ2-1; 9 nucleotides agree with TRBD1. CDR1 is MDHEN and CDR2 is SYDVKM in the germline V gene. There are 15 residues in the CDR3. J lost 4 bases, V lost 6 bases, and 7 bases had no gene match. The CDR3 sequence is CASSSGQGRYNEQFF. CDR3 DNA: TGTGCCAGCAGCTCGGGACAGGGACGGTACAATGAGCAGTTCTTC.

The V gene is TRBV30, the J gene TRBJ2-3; D possibly corresponds to TRBD2 (5 bases). This CDR3 region has 14 residues. The germline V gene has CDR1 GTSNPN and CDR2 SVGIG (reference sequence). Trimming pared 5 bases from V and 1 base from J, leaving 13 bases between. In nucleotides, the CDR3 is TGTGCCTGGTGGACCGGGCGGGGCACAGATACGCAGTATTTT. Its protein product is CAWWTGRGTDTQYF.

The genes are TRBV11-2 and TRBJ2-7; tentatively, D is TRBD1 (5 bases). Deletions cut 5 bases from V and 3 bases from J, with 11 bases between. This CDR3 contains 13 residues. CDR1 is SGHAT and CDR2 is FQNNGV in the germline V gene. The CDR3 DNA is TGTGCCAGCAGCCCCGGACAAGTCTACGAGCAGTACTTC. Translated, it gives CASSPGQVYEQYF.

V is TRBV4-3 and J is TRBJ1-1; tentatively, D is TRBD1 (6 bases). The length of the CDR3 is 18 residues. V lost 0 bases to trimming and J lost 1 base, with 18 bases between them. The V gene's germline CDR1 is LGHNA and CDR2 YSLEER. In nucleotides, the CDR3 is TGCGCCAGCAGCCAAGAATGGAGTGATACAGGGCCGAACACTGAAGCTTTCTTT. Translated: CASSQEWSDTGPNTEAFF.

The chain employs TRBV27 and TRBJ1-5, with D unresolved. CDR1 MNHEY and CDR2 SMNVEV come from the germline V gene (reference sequence). The CDR3 sequence is 14 residues long. Trimming took off 5 bases at V and 5 bases at J, with 13 bases between the two ends. The CDR3, as DNA: TGTGCCAGCAGTCCCTTACAAGGAGATCAGCCCCAGCATTTT. It codes for CASSPLQGDQPQHF.

A single count supports this clone. The CDR3 DNA is TGTGCCTGGATGACAGACTATGGCTACACCTTC. This codes for CAWMTDYGYTF. This chain joins TRBV30 and TRBJ1-2; tentatively, D is TRBD1 (5 bases). Trimming removed 4 bases at V and 3 bases at J, with 6 bases between. Per the germline V gene, CDR1 is GTSNPN and CDR2 is SVGIG (reference sequence). This CDR3 spans 11 amino acids. Based on the CDR3 plus reference TRBV30 and TRBJ1-2, the full variable domain is SQTIHQWPATLVQPVGSPLSLECTVEGTSNPNLYWYRQAAGRGLQLLFYSVGIGQISSEVPQNLSASRPQDRQFILSSKKLLLSDSGFYLCAWMTDYGYTFGSGTRLTVV.

The genes are TRBV15 and TRBJ2-3; TRBD1 matches at 8 bases. Per the germline V gene, CDR1 is LNHNV and CDR2 is YYDKDF (reference sequence). The CDR3 consists of 15 residues. V shed 4 bases and J 0 bases; nucleotides not matched to a gene: 3. CDR3 region: CATSMGQVSTDTQYF. The CDR3 DNA follows: TGTGCCACCAGCATGGGACAGGTGAGCACAGATACGCAGTATTTT.

This chain links TRBV7-9 with TRBJ2-5; D possibly corresponds to TRBD2 (6 bases). This CDR3 is built from 15 residues. V lost 1 base, J lost 4 bases, and 13 bases lay in between. CDR1 is SEHNR, CDR2 FQNEAQ, per germline (reference sequence). The CDR3 spells CASSLGLRAGETQYF. The CDR3 DNA reads TGTGCCAGCAGCTTAGGGTTGAGAGCGGGAGAGACCCAGTACTTC.

The chain is built from TRBV28 and TRBJ2-7; D might be TRBD2 (6 bases). The length of the CDR3 is 15 residues. Germline CDR1 is MDHEN and CDR2 is SYDVKM. Trimming took 1 base from V and 3 from J, leaving 13 bases between them. This chain's CDR3 is CASSLYSGGVYEQYF. CDR3 bases: TGTGCCAGCAGTTTATATAGCGGAGGAGTCTACGAGCAGTACTTC. The full variable domain, its missing parts supplied by reference TRBV28 and TRBJ2-7, is DVKVTQSSRYLVKRTGEKVFLECVQDMDHENMFWYRQDPGLGLRLIYFSYDVKMKEKGDIPEGYSVSREKKERFSLILESASTNQTSMYLCASSLYSGGVYEQYFGPGTRLTVT.

This clone appeared a single time. V and J are TRBV4-3 and TRBJ2-2; 7 nucleotides align to TRBD2. V was pared by 4 bases and J by 6 bases, with 8 bases of the junction left unmatched. The CDR3 has 15 residues. Germline assignment: CDR1 LGHNA and CDR2 YSLEER. The CDR3 loop is CASSLSAGVSGELFF. The CDR3 nucleotides read TGCGCCAGCAGCCTTTCCGCGGGGGTGTCCGGGGAGCTGTTTTTT.

This clone was seen only a few times. V gene TRBV5-8 combines with J gene TRBJ1-5, with D hard to call. The V end was cut by 3 bases, the J end by 0 bases, with 13 bases between. The CDR3 is 16 amino acids. The V gene's germline CDR1 is SGHTS and CDR2 YDEGEE. The CDR3 spells CASSSRHTYSNQPQHF. The DNA for the CDR3 is TGTGCCAGCAGCTCCCGACACACTTATAGCAATCAGCCCCAGCATTTT.

The genes are TRBV2 and TRBJ1-3; a possible D gene is TRBD1 (6 bases). Trimming shortened V by 6 bases and J by 0 bases, and 18 bases separated the two germline ends. Germline values: CDR1 SNHLY, CDR2 FYNNEI. The CDR3 is 17 residues long. CDR3 bases: TGTGCCAGCAGGGGGGTGTGGGGGCCATACTCTGGAAACACCATATATTTT. It yields the protein CASRGVWGPYSGNTIYF.

The chain employs TRBV28 and TRBJ1-2; 7 positions agree with TRBD1. V was clipped by 4 bases and J by 4 bases; unmatched bases: 0. CDR1 and CDR2 (germline): MDHEN, SYDVKM. This CDR3 comprises 12 residues. The CDR3 loop is CASSWTGYGYTF. The CDR3 coding sequence is TGTGCCAGCAGTTGGACAGGCTATGGCTACACCTTC.

The genes are TRBV30 and TRBJ2-7, with TRBD2 matching over 8 bases. J gave up 3 bases and V 6 bases, and 4 bases lay outside the gene matches. This CDR3 comprises 12 residues. Germline V gene data show CDR1 as GTSNPN and CDR2 as SVGIG (reference sequence). In DNA form, the CDR3 reads TGTGCCTGCACTAGCGGCCTCTACGAGCAGTACTTC. Translating it yields CACTSGLYEQYF.